The clone carrying this T cell receptor beta chain was recorded at least ten times. The CDR3 extends 3 residues past the end of the read, so its final part is completed from the germline J gene. The data derive from a study of T cell clonality in common variable immunodeficiency. CDR3 length equals 15 residues. Germline assignment: CDR1 SEHNR and CDR2 FQNEAQ (reference sequence). V gave up 6 bases and J gave up 2 bases; unmatched junction bases: 7. The data were produced by immunoSEQ multiplex PCR, yet TCRdb's version contains in-frame clones alone and is incomplete. The record shows roughly 40,000 clones for this sample, with no singletons present.

This chain links TRBV7-9 with TRBJ2-7; TRBD2 matches 10 bases. Material: peripheral blood mononuclear cells. The receptor was derived from a person aged 18 to 70 in good health. This CDR3 is CASRPLAGAPYEQYF. CDR3 bases read: TGTGCCAGCAGGCCTCTAGCGGGGGCCCCCTACGAG.